The entry below gives a single T cell receptor beta chain sequence along with its context. What it binds is not known. The CDR3 is 14 residues long. CDR1 PRHDT and CDR2 FYEKMQ come from the germline V gene (reference sequence). The germline V and J ends were trimmed by 1 base and 3 bases, with 10 bases remaining between them. The data were obtained in a study of shared clonotypes between healthy human individuals. Looking at the study overall: Each donor's CD8 memory used one plate, CD8 naive two, each CD4 subset three.

General study points: Depth was large, yet rarefaction showed that sorted-subset sequencing was incomplete. Generally, naive subsets (rather than memory subsets) showed larger estimated richness. Generation probability values for non-shared clonotypes were lower than those for clonotypes shared by all four donors.

Profiling relied on immunoSEQ multiplex PCR, and the TCRdb table lists in-frame clones only, not all of them. The table shows roughly 320,000 clones, with 80% to 90% occurring only once. Sequencing was done on a sample of memory CD8+ T cells sorted from blood. Noted subset: CD45RO+ cells pooled with CCR7-negative TemRA cells. The sequence was obtained from a young man in good health. The chain has TRBV13 and TRBJ2-7; TRBD1 is a possible D gene (5 bases). The CDR3 here is CASSLEGQIYEQYF. The CDR3 DNA reads TGTGCCAGCAGCTTAGAAGGACAAATCTACGAGCAGTACTTC.